This T cell receptor beta chain was sequenced during a study of OX40 agonist ivuxolimab in advanced cancers. Study at large: Dosing consisted of intravenous ivuxolimab at 0.01 to 10 mg/kg every 2 weeks. Study outcomes and limitations: Expanded clones tended on average to be more numerous among CD8+ T cells than CD4+.

Baseline, cycle 4 day 1, and cycle 7 day 1 were the blood sampling points. V was shortened by 6 bases and J by 7 bases, with 15 bases between the two germline ends. The germline V gene has CDR1 MNHEY and CDR2 SMNVEV (reference sequence). There are 13 residues in the CDR3. Sequencing used immunoSEQ multiplex PCR; TCRdb keeps in-frame clones, though not all of them. The table includes tens of thousands of clones, roughly 82% detected once. As for this clone: Its cognate antigen is unknown.

The clonotype originates from an adult with an advanced solid tumor such as melanoma, head and neck, liver or kidney cancer. This specimen consisted of CD4+ or CD8+ T cells sorted from blood, obtained in a trial of the OX40 agonist ivuxolimab. The chain has TRBV27 and TRBJ1-1; D is unclear. The CDR3 DNA reads as TGTGCCAGCAGAAGGGCTATCCGCGGTGAAGCTTTCTTT. Translated, it gives CASRRAIRGEAFF.